These 19 T cell receptor beta chains came from one sample sequenced in a study of cytomegalovirus exposure and HLA in healthy donors. PCR amplification relied on 60 Vbeta primers (plus 13 Jbeta primers). Produced via immunoSEQ multiplex PCR; TCRdb's table is partial and in-frame only. This sample yields 100,000 to 150,000 clones, of which roughly 80% are seen a single time; about 3.5% belongs to the top ten. The sequenced material came from PBMCs. Source of these receptors: a woman between 35 and 50 years old in good health and CMV-seropositive.

The V call is TRBV2, the J call TRBJ2-1; D not resolved. V shed 7 bases and J shed 9 bases, with 13 bases lying between them. The CDR3 covers 12 residues. Looked up from germline, CDR1 is SNHLY and CDR2 is FYNNEI. The CDR3 DNA is TGTGCCAGCAATCCACTTAGTGGTGAGCAGTTCTTC. Amino acid sequence: CASNPLSGEQFF. Looking up the rest from reference TRBV2 and TRBJ2-1 gives the full variable domain: EPEVTQTPSHQVTQMGQEVILRCVPISNHLYFYWYRQILGQKVEFLVSFYNNEISEKSEIFDDQFSVERPDGSNFTLKIRSTKLEDSAMYFCASNPLSGEQFFGPGTRLTVL.

The chain combines TRBV15 with TRBJ2-3, with TRBD2 matching over 12 bases. Germline loops: CDR1 LNHNV, CDR2 YYDKDF (reference sequence). V shed 8 bases, J shed 4 bases, and the junction held 7 bases outside the gene matches. The CDR3 is 15 residues long. The CDR3 reads CATSRLAGAADTQYF. The CDR3 DNA follows: TGTGCCACCTCCAGACTAGCGGGAGCTGCAGATACGCAGTATTTT.

V usage is TRBV10-2 and J usage is TRBJ2-3, with TRBD2 matching over 7 bases. Germline values: CDR1 WSHSY, CDR2 SAAADI. V gave up 5 bases and J gave up 7 bases; unmatched junction bases: 9. This CDR3 spans 14 amino acids. CDR3 sequence: CASSSGRRANTQYF. In DNA form, the CDR3 reads TGCGCCAGCAGTTCCGGGAGGAGGGCCAATACGCAGTATTTT.

With respect to this clone: Other nucleotide sequences from this sample produce the same CDR3. The V gene is TRBV5-4, the J gene TRBJ2-2, with 8 bases fitting TRBD1. J lost 1 base, V lost 3 bases, and 2 bases had no gene match. There are 15 residues in the CDR3. Germline CDR1 reads SGHNT; CDR2 reads YYREEE (reference sequence). CDR3 protein: CASSSGTGNTGELFF. The CDR3 DNA follows: TGTGCCAGCAGCTCCGGGACAGGGAACACCGGGGAGCTGTTTTTT.

The rearrangement uses TRBV5-1 and TRBJ1-1; D is unresolved. V was clipped by 0 bases and J by 3 bases, with 9 bases between them. This CDR3 is built from 14 residues. Germline V gene data show CDR1 as SGHRS and CDR2 as YFSETQ. The CDR3 region has the DNA TGCGCCAGCAGCTTGGAAACAGCCCACACTGAAGCTTTCTTT. It yields the protein CASSLETAHTEAFF.

This sequence joins TRBV6-6 and TRBJ2-5, with TRBD2 matching over 10 bases. The trim removed 5 bases at V and 4 bases at J, leaving 1 base unmatched. The CDR3 runs 13 residues. Germline CDR1 reads MNHNY; CDR2 reads SVGAGI (reference sequence). As DNA, the CDR3 is TGTGCCAGCAGTAGCGGGAGGGCAGAGACCCAGTACTTC. This encodes CASSSGRAETQYF.

V is TRBV4-3 and J is TRBJ2-1, with 9 bases aligning to TRBD2. CDR1 and CDR2 from the germline V gene are LGHNA and YSLEER. The trim removed 4 bases at V and 5 bases at J, leaving 12 bases unmatched. This CDR3 comprises 17 residues. The CDR3 DNA sequence: TGCGCCAGCAGCCCACTGACCGGGACTAGCAGCGACAATGAGCAGTTCTTC. It is translated as CASSPLTGTSSDNEQFF.

This clone was detected a few times. The chain has TRBV19 and TRBJ2-7, with a weak D call TRBD2 (5 bases). Per germline, CDR1 LNHDA and CDR2 SQIVND (reference sequence). The CDR3 sequence is 15 residues long. The V gene lost 5 bases and the J gene lost 2 bases, with 16 bases spanning the gap. CDR3 loop: CASSFLASGAYEQYF. The DNA for the CDR3 is TGTGCCAGTAGTTTCCTAGCTTCTGGTGCCTACGAGCAGTACTTC.

This chain connects TRBV7-9 to TRBJ2-5; 9 positions match TRBD2. The ends lost 3 bases at V and 3 bases at J; junction bases unmatched: 5. Germline V gene lookup returns CDR1 SEHNR and CDR2 FQNEAQ (reference sequence). This CDR3 has 15 amino acids. The CDR3 region has the DNA TGTGCCAGCAGCTTCGATTTAGCGGGAGAAGAGACCCAGTACTTC. Translated, it gives CASSFDLAGEETQYF.

The chain has TRBV7-2 and TRBJ2-7; 9 bases agree with TRBD2. The CDR3 consists of 18 residues. The trim removed 7 bases at V and 2 bases at J, leaving 18 bases unmatched. In germline, CDR1 is SGHTA, CDR2 FQGNSA. CDR3 region: CASTARGRAYKYTYEQYF. The CDR3 nucleotides are TGTGCCAGCACCGCCCGCGGGAGGGCATACAAATATACCTACGAGCAGTACTTC.

This chain links TRBV19 with TRBJ2-2, with 12 positions matching TRBD2. Looked up from germline, CDR1 is LNHDA and CDR2 is SQIVND (reference sequence). CDR3 length equals 19 residues. Trimming removed 4 bases from V and 2 bases from J; junction bases left unmatched: 11. The CDR3 DNA sequence: TGTGCCAGTAGTACCCTTCCACTAGCGGGAGGCCCAAACACCGGGGAGCTGTTTTTT. Translation gives CASSTLPLAGGPNTGELFF.

This rearrangement joins TRBV6-6 to TRBJ1-1, with TRBD1 matching 9 bases. The CDR3 sequence is 14 residues long. The V gene end was trimmed by 6 bases and the J gene end by 4 bases; junction bases not matched to a gene: 6. From germline, CDR1 is MNHNY and CDR2 SVGAGI (reference sequence). CDR3 residues: CASSRHRGPTEAFF. The CDR3 DNA sequence: TGTGCCAGCAGCCGACACAGGGGGCCCACTGAAGCTTTCTTT.

This clone was found once. The V call is TRBV27, the J call TRBJ1-2; the D is unclear. The germline gives CDR1 MNHEY, CDR2 SMNVEV (reference sequence). Between the trimmed V and J ends, which lost 2 bases and 3 bases, there was a span of 7 bases. The CDR3 has 13 residues. The CDR3: CASSLGLDYGYTF. The DNA of the CDR3 is TGTGCCAGCAGTTTAGGGCTGGACTATGGCTACACCTTC.

This sequence joins TRBV19 and TRBJ1-3; 7 positions match TRBD1. The CDR3 has 17 amino acids. V lost 1 base, J lost 0 bases, and 6 bases stayed unmatched. Germline values: CDR1 LNHDA, CDR2 SQIVND (reference sequence). This chain's CDR3 is CASSIGGQSSSGNTIYF. CDR3 DNA sequence: TGTGCCAGTAGTATAGGGGGACAGTCGAGCTCTGGAAACACCATATATTTT.

This rearrangement joins TRBV20-1 to TRBJ2-1; D unresolved. V was cut by 0 bases and J by 6 bases, with 3 bases left in between. The CDR3 is 11 residues long. Germline CDR1 is DFQATT and CDR2 is SNEGSKA (reference sequence). In DNA, the CDR3 is TGCAGTGCTAGAGACATCAATGAGCAGTTCTTC. Residues: CSARDINEQFF.

CDR3 DNA sequence: TGTGCCAGCAGCCAGGGAGGGGGAAACTCCTACGAGCAGTACTTC. Amino acids: CASSQGGGNSYEQYF. The V call is TRBV4-2, the J call TRBJ2-7; tentatively, D is TRBD2 (7 bases). The V and J ends lost 3 bases and 0 bases respectively, with 12 bases between them. Germline V gene sequence: CDR1 LGHNA, CDR2 YNFKEQ. The CDR3 has 15 residues.

The genes are TRBV7-9 and TRBJ2-7; D remains unclear. CDR3 size: 12 residues. Germline values: CDR1 SEHNR, CDR2 FQNEAQ (reference sequence). Between the trimmed V and J ends, which lost 1 base and 13 bases, there was a span of 14 bases. DNA for the CDR3: TGTGCCAGCAGCTTAGGGCAGGCCGACATATACTTC. Amino acid sequence: CASSLGQADIYF.

V gene TRBV10-3 combines with J gene TRBJ1-3; D remains unclear. The V gene lost 2 bases and the J gene lost 3 bases, with 11 bases spanning the gap. The CDR3 consists of 15 residues. CDR1 and CDR2 from the germline V gene are ENHRY and SYGVKD. CDR3 coding DNA: TGTGCCATCAGTGAGGACGGGTTCGGTGGAAACACCATATATTTT. Translated: CAISEDGFGGNTIYF.

This clone showed up just a few times. This CDR3 is CASSQDGGVGLYEQYF. In DNA form, the CDR3 reads TGCGCCAGCAGCCAAGATGGGGGCGTAGGTCTCTACGAGCAGTACTTC. V is TRBV4-3 and J is TRBJ2-7; D possibly corresponds to TRBD1 (6 bases). CDR1 and CDR2 from the germline V gene are LGHNA and YSLEER. The length of the CDR3 is 16 residues. V was pared by 0 bases and J by 3 bases, with 15 bases between.